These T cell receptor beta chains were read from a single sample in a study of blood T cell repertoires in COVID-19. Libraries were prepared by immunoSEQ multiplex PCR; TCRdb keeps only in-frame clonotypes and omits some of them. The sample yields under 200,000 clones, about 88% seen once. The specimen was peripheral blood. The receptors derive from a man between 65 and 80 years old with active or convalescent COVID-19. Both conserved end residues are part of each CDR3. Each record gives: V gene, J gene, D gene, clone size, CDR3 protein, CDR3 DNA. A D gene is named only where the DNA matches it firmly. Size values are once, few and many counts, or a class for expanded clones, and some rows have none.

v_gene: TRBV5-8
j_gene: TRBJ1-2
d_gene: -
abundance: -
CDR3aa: CASSQTGQGRYYGYTF
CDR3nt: TGTGCCAGCAGCCAAACGGGACAAGGGCGATACTATGGCTACACCTTC

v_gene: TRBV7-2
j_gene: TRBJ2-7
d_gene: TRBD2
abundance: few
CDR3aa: CASSLTSGGPLAYEQYF
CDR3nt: TGTGCCAGCAGCTTAACTAGCGGGGGGCCCCTTGCCTACGAGCAGTACTTC

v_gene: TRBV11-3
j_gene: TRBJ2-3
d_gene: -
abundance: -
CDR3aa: CASSPPRQVLTDTQYF
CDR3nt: TGTGCCAGCAGCCCACCTAGACAGGTTCTCACAGATACGCAGTATTTT

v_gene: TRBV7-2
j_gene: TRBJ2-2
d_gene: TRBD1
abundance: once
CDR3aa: CASRLPGGSTGELFF
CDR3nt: TGTGCCAGCCGATTACCAGGGGGCTCCACCGGGGAGCTGTTTTTT

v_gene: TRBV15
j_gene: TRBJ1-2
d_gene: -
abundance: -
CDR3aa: CATSMAPAYYVNYGYTF
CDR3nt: TGTGCCACCAGCATGGCCCCCGCCTACTATGTTAACTATGGCTACACCTTC

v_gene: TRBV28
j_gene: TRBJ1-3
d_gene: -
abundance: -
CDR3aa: CASSFRVSGNTIYF
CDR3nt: TGTGCCAGCAGTTTCCGTGTATCTGGAAACACCATATATTTT

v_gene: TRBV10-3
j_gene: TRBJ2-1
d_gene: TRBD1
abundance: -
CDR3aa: CAISDSARAGQGSAEQFF
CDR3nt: TGTGCCATCAGTGATTCCGCCAGGGCGGGACAGGGATCTGCTGAGCAGTTCTTC

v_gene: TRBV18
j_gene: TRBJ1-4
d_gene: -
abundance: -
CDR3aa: CASSPRGGATNEKLFF
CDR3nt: TGTGCCAGCTCACCACGCGGGGGAGCAACTAATGAAAAACTGTTTTTT

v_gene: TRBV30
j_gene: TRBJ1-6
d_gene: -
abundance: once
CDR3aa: CAWSVLGGSSYNSPLHF
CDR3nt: TGTGCCTGGAGTGTACTAGGTGGCAGCTCCTATAATTCACCCCTCCACTTT

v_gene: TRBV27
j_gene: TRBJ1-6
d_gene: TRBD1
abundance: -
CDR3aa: CASSIYRGDSPLHF
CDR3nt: TGTGCCAGCAGTATCTACAGGGGGGATTCACCCCTCCACTTT

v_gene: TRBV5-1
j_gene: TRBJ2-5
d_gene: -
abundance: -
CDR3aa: CASSLGGPQETQYF
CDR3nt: TGCGCCAGCAGCTTGGGCGGGCCCCAAGAGACCCAGTACTTC

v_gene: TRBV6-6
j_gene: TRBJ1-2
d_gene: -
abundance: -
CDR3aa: CASSSRDGYTF
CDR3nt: TGTGCCAGCAGTTCGCGGGATGGCTACACCTTC

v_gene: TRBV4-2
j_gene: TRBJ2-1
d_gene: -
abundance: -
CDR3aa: CASSQVGAAKNNEQFF
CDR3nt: TGTGCCAGCAGCCAAGTGGGAGCGGCAAAAAACAATGAGCAGTTCTTC

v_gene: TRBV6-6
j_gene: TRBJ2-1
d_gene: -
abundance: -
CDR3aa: CASSYGGTSLYNEQFF
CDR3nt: TGTGCCAGCAGTTACGGTGGTACGAGTCTTTACAATGAGCAGTTCTTC

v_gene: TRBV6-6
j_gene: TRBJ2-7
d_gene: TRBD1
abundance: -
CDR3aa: CASSWGTGGTYEQYF
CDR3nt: TGTGCCAGCAGTTGGGGGACAGGGGGAACCTACGAGCAGTACTTC